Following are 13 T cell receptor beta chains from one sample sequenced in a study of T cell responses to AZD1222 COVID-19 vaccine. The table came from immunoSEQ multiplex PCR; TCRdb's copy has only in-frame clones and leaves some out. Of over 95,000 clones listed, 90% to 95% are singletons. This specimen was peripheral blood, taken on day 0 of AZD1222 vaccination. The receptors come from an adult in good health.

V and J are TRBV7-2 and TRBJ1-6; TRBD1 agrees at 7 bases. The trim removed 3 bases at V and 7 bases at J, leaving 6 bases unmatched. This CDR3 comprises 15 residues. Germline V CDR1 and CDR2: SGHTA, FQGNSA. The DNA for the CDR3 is TGTGCCAGCAGCTTCGAGGGGGCTTCGAATTCACCCCTCCACTTT. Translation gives CASSFEGASNSPLHF.

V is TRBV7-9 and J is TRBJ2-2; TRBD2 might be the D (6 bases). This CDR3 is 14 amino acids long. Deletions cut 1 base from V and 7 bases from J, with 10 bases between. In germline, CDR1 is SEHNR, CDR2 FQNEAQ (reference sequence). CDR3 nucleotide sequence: TGTGCCAGCAGCTTAGGGACTATCCACGGGGAGCTGTTTTTT. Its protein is CASSLGTIHGELFF.

DNA of the CDR3: TGCGCCAGCAGCGGGATTACCGGGCGCGGGTATGGCTACACCTTC. Translating gives CASSGITGRGYGYTF. The V and J genes are TRBV5-1 and TRBJ1-2; no clear D. V lost 4 bases and J 5 bases, leaving 18 bases between the germline ends. Germline V gives CDR1 SGHRS, CDR2 YFSETQ. This CDR3 has 15 residues.

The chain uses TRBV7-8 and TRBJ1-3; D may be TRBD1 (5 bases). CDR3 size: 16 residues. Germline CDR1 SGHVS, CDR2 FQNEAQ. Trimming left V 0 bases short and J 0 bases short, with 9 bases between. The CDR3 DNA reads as TGTGCCAGCAGCTTAGCGGGGACCTACTCTGGAAACACCATATATTTT. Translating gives CASSLAGTYSGNTIYF.

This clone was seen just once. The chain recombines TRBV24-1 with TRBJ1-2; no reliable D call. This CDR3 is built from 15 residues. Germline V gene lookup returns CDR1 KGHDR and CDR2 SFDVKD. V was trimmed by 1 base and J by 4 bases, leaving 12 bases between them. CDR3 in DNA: TGTGCCACCAGTGATTTTTGGACTGGCAGCTATGGCTACACCTTC. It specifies CATSDFWTGSYGYTF.

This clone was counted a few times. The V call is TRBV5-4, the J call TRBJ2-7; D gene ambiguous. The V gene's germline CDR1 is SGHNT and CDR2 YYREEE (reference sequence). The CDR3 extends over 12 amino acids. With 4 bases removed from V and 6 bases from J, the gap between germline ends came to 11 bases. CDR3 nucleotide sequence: TGTGCCAGCAGCCTGGACCCGGGCGAGCAGTACTTC. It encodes CASSLDPGEQYF.

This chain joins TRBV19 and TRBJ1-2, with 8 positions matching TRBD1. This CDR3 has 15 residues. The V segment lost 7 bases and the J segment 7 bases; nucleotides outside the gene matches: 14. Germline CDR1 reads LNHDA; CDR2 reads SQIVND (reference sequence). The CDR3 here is CASKDRPDRDAGYTF. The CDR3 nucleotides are TGTGCCAGTAAAGATCGACCGGACAGGGATGCTGGCTACACCTTC.

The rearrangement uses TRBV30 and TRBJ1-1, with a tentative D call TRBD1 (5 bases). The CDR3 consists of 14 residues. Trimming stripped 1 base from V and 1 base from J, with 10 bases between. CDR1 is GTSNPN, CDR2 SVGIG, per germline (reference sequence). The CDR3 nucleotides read TGTGCCTGGAGTGGGGGACTCCAGAACACTGAAGCTTTCTTT. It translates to CAWSGGLQNTEAFF.

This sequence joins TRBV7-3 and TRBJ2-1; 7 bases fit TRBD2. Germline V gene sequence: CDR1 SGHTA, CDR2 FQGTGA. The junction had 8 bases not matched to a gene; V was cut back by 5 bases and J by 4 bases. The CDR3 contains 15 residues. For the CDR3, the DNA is TGTGCCAGCAGCCCCCGGGAGGTTAATTACAATGAGCAGTTCTTC. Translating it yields CASSPREVNYNEQFF.

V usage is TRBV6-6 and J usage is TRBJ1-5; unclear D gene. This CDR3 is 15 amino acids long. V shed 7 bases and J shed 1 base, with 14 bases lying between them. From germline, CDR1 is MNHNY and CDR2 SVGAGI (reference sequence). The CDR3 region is CASTNPLLSNQPQHF. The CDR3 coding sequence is TGTGCCAGCACCAATCCCCTTTTGAGCAATCAGCCCCAGCATTTT.

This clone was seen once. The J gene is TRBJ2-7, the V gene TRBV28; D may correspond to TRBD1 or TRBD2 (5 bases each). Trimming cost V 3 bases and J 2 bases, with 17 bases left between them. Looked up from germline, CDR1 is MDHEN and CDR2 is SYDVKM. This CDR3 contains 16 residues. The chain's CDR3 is CASSFPGQGFTYEQYF. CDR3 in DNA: TGTGCCAGCAGTTTCCCGGGGCAGGGCTTCACCTACGAGCAGTACTTC.

CDR3 nucleotides: TGTGCCAGCAGTGAAGTTATCGGCAGAGGGGGGCAAGAGACCCAGTACTTC. Protein: CASSEVIGRGGQETQYF. This chain links TRBV6-1 with TRBJ2-5; D could derive from TRBD1 or TRBD2 (6 bases each). The V end was cut by 1 base, the J end by 2 bases, with 17 bases between. CDR1 MNHNS and CDR2 SASEGT come from the germline V gene. CDR3 length: 17 residues.

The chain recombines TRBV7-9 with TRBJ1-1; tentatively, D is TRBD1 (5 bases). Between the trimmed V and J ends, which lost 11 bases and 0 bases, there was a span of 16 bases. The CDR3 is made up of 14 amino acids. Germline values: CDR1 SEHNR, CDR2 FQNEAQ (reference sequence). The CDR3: CAPTGGEMNTEAFF. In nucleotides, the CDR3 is TGTGCCCCCACCGGGGGGGAGATGAACACTGAAGCTTTCTTT.